This TCR beta chain came from a study of PD-1 blockade in classical Hodgkin lymphoma. All patients experienced relapse after autologous stem cell transplantation, and brentuximab vedotin exposure was variable. This clone appeared once. Germline V gene data show CDR1 as SGDLS and CDR2 as YYNGEE. Trimming stripped 0 bases from V and 3 bases from J, with 12 bases between. The CDR3 runs to 15 residues. Clones were sequenced by immunoSEQ multiplex PCR, and TCRdb holds only the in-frame ones, with some missing. The sample yields 75,000 to 100,000 clones, 75% to 85% seen once. The receptor's source is a human donor with classical Hodgkin lymphoma. The sequenced sample was peripheral blood mononuclear cells (PBMCs), obtained before the second cycle of nivolumab. The rearrangement uses TRBV9 and TRBJ1-1, with D unresolved. CDR3 nucleotides: TGTGCCAGCAGCGTAGAAGGGTTGAGGGACACTGAAGCTTTCTTT. Amino acid sequence: CASSVEGLRDTEAFF.